This TCR beta chain came from a study of metastatic and nonmetastatic thyroid tumors. As for the study in general: Repertoire data that came from the blood and tumor or nodule tissue of malignant and benign thyroid patients were compared.

The entire patient cohort was treatment-naive prior to thyroid surgery. TCRdb re-processed the PCR reads through MiXCR. The table has fewer than 40,000 clones, approximately 29% seen once; the top ten hold more than 25%. The CDR3 runs 15 residues. V shed 6 bases and J 2 bases; nucleotides not matched to a gene: 4. Germline V gene data show CDR1 as MNHNS and CDR2 as SASEGT. The sample was blood. This chain connects TRBV6-1 to TRBJ1-4; the match to TRBD1 covers 9 bases. This sequence was found in a female donor with papillary thyroid cancer or a benign thyroid nodule (not recorded which). Some clones in this sample may be carry-over from other donors' samples. The CDR3 here is CASSRDRATNEKLFF. CDR3 sequence (DNA): TGTGCCAGCAGCCGGGACAGGGCCACTAATGAAAAACTGTTTTTT.